This T cell receptor beta chain was sequenced in a study of T cells in Graves' hyperthyroidism and ophthalmopathy. Overall study results and limits: Ophthalmopathy onset followed model prediction by a median around 6.9 months.

The TCR beta CDR3 regions underwent amplification using RNA transcripts as the source. HTBI primers were employed in a first-round RT-PCR of the TCR CDR3. TCRdb re-called the multiplex PCR reads with MiXCR, one entry per CDR3 protein. The sample records fewer than 650,000 distinct CDR3 sequences, 14% being singletons. The CDR3 covers 17 residues. Germline CDR1 is MGHRA and CDR2 is YSYEKL. As to this clonotype: What it binds is unknown. One end of the junction does not line up with germline, which may come from a read error.

The sequenced sample consisted of blood. The J gene is TRBJ1-5, the V gene TRBV4-1; D unresolved. This receptor was obtained from a woman aged 25 to 45 with Graves' hyperthyroidism that later progressed to Graves' ophthalmopathy. The CDR3 nucleotides read TGCGACAGCAGCCAAGCAGTTTTCGAATGGGACAATCAGCCCCAGCATTTT. The encoded protein is CDSSQAVFEWDNQPQHF.